Sequencing of this T cell receptor beta chain was carried out in a study of beta chain features in type 1 diabetes (dated by TCRdb to 2017 to 2018). General notes on the study: Mean age, gender distribution, total cell number and subset yield did not differ between patients and healthy donors. A total of 90 million to 120 million sorted cells were examined across all samples, and a strong correlation was observed between cell number per subset and RNA yield. The study compared TCRB repertoires of sorted circulating CD4+ T cell subsets between recently diagnosed type 1 diabetes patients and matched healthy donors. Regulatory and stem cell-like memory subsets were obtained from only 8 patients and about eight healthy donors, while naive and central memory subsets were obtained from all 30 or so donors.

Results the study describes overall, beyond this receptor: Because cDNA rather than genomic DNA was sequenced, highly expressing activated cells could have been over-represented, although no difference in activation and CD3 levels was found between groups. At VDJ recombination sites, patients with type 1 diabetes made fewer insertions and deleted more nucleotides, a pattern implying thymic rearrangement abnormalities. In all four CD4+ subsets, TCRB CDR3 length was moderately but significantly shorter in type 1 diabetes patients. Because small numbers of individuals were included in the HLA sub-analyses, any influence of HLA type on TCRB rearrangement was left unresolved. Naive, central memory and regulatory TCRB repertoires appeared to be more similar among patients than among healthy donors. Shorter templates might be favored by PCR, yet because patient and control samples were amplified and corrected together, any such skew would affect both groups equally.

As to this clone: This clone's antigen is unknown. One base away there is no much larger clone; base qualities are not given.

All of the isolated RNA was reverse transcribed with the High Capacity cDNA Reverse Transcription Kit, so expressed TCRB transcripts were sequenced. Naive, central memory and regulatory T cell samples underwent deep immunoSEQ sequencing, averaging approximately 3.5 million total reads per sample. After sorted cells were lysed in RLT buffer, RNA was extracted with DNase-treated RNeasy Micro or Mini kits, with the choice depending on cell number. Each cell subset was processed on its own to prevent cross-contamination, while patient and healthy donor samples were processed together. Using the immunoSEQ multiplex PCR, TCRB sequences were amplified from cDNA into 87-bp fragments spanning the CDR3 region. Amplicons were sequenced on the Illumina HiSeq platform. Per the original workflow: Synthetic template baselines were used to correct PCR bias computationally, reads within Hamming distance 2 were collapsed, and singletons that could not be merged were discarded. Reads were aligned against IMGT to assign V, D and J genes, CDR3 length and insertions or deletions at six rearrangement sites. Within each subset, clonotype counts were normalized to the number of sorted cells before true diversity and Gini coefficients were calculated with the tcR R package. The overlap coefficient, calculated on TCRB nucleotide sequences, was used to measure repertoire sharing. Out-of-frame TCRB sequences from naive cells were analyzed to stand in for the pre-selection repertoire. TCRdb limited this immuneACCESS table to in-frame rearrangements with V and J called. A share of clones is missing; checked studies link under half to unresolved V genes, and the rest is unexplained. V and J calls and clone size are as listed in that table; D and trimming were resolved from the DNA. Recorded for this sample are 300,000 to 400,000 clones; roughly 13% of them occurred a single time. The ten top clones hold 0.017% of the sample.

CDR1 and CDR2, per the germline V gene (reference sequence), are SGHAT and FQDESV. V is cut back by 5 bases and J by 7 bases, with 7 bases in the junction unmatched. The CDR3 contains 13 residues, cysteine and phenylalanine counted. The kept DNA is CDR3 alone, 39 bases in frame from the first base. Each donor gave one peripheral blood draw, averaging approximately 0.12 L, which was collected into heparinised tubes. A BD FACSAria II and a panel including CD45RO, CCR7, CD25, CD127, CD95 and CD27 were used to sort naive, central memory, regulatory and stem cell-like memory CD4+ T cells. A purity above 98% was achieved for all sorted populations. PBMCs were isolated immediately by Lymphoprep density gradient centrifugation and stained directly without culture. So that batch effects would be minimized, each experiment stained and sorted samples in pairs, pairing one healthy donor with one patient.

This receptor was obtained from a man younger than 30 in good health. The rearranged chain carries TRBV11-1 and TRBJ1-1, and TRBD1 aligns with 7 junction nucleotides. Sequencing used naive CD4+ T cells from blood. Interpreted using the paper, the cell subset or site label stands for: true naive CD4+ T cells. The sequence in DNA is TGTGCCAGCAGCCAACGGACAGGCATTGAAGCTTTCTTT. Its product reads: CASSQRTGIEAFF.